This T cell receptor beta chain was observed in a study of blood T cell repertoires in COVID-19. Germline CDR1 and CDR2: SGHDN and FVKESK. Between the trimmed V and J ends, which lost 0 bases and 3 bases, there was a span of 9 bases. This CDR3 spans 14 amino acids. The method was immunoSEQ multiplex PCR; TCRdb's version includes in-frame clones alone and lacks a portion of them. The sample includes roughly 140,000 clones, around four fifths of them seen just once. The chain combines TRBV14 with TRBJ2-7, with D uncertain. The sample was peripheral blood. The sequence came from an elderly woman with acute or convalescent COVID-19. CDR3 sequence reads: CASSQDLEFYEQYF. CDR3 coding DNA: TGTGCCAGCAGCCAAGATTTAGAGTTCTACGAGCAGTACTTC.